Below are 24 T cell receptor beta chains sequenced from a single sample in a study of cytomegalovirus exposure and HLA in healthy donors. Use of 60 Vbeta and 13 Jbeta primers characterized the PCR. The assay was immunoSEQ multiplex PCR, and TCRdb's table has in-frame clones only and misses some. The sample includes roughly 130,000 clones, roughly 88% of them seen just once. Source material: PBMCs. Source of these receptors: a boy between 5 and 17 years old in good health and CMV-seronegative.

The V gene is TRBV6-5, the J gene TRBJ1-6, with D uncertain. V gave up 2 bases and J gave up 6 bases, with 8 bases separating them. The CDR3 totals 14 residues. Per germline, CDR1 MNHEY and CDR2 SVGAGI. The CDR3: CASSYAGSNSPLHF. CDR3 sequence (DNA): TGTGCCAGCAGTTACGCGGGTAGTAATTCACCCCTCCACTTT.

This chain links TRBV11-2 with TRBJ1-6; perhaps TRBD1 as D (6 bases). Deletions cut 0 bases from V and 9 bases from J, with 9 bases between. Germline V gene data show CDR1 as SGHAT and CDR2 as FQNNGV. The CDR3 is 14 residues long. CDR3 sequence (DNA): TGTGCCAGCAGCTTAGAGGACAGCTTTTCACCCCTCCACTTT. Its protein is CASSLEDSFSPLHF. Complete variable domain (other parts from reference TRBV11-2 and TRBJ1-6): EAGVAQSPRYKIIEKRQSVAFWCNPISGHATLYWYQQILGQGPKLLIQFQNNGVVDDSQLPKDRFSAERLKGVDSTLKIQPAKLEDSAVYLCASSLEDSFSPLHFGNGTRLTVT.

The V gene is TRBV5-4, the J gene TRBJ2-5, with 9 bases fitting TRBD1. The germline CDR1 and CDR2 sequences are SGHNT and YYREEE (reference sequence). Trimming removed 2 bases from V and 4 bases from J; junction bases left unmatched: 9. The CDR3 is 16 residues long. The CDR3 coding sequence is TGTGCCAGCAGCTTTCCCGGGACAGGGCAGAGAGAGACCCAGTACTTC. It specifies CASSFPGTGQRETQYF.

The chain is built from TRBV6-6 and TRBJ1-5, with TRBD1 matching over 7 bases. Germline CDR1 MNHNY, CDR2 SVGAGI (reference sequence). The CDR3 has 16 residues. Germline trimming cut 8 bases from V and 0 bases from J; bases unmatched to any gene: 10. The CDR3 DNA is TGTGCCAGCTCCTCACAGGGGACCTATAGCAATCAGCCCCAGCATTTT. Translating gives CASSSQGTYSNQPQHF.

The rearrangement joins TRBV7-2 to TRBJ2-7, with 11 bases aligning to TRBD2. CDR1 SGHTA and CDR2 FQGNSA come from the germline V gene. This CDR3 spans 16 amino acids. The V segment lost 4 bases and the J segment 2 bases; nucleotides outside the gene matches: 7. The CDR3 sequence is CASSSIFSGRAYEQYF. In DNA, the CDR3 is TGTGCCAGCAGCTCGATATTTAGCGGGAGGGCCTACGAGCAGTACTTC.

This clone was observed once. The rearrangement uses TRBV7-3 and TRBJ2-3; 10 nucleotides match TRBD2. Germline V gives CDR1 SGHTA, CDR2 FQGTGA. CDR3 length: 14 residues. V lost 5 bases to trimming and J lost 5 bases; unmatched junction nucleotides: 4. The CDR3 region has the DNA TGTGCCAGCAGCCTAGCGGGAGCGGGAGATACGCAGTATTTT. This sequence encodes CASSLAGAGDTQYF.

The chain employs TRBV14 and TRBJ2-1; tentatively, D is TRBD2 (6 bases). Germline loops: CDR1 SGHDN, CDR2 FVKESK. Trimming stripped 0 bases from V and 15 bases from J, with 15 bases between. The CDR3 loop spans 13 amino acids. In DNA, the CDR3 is TGTGCCAGCAGCCAAGACAGTCAGGGACTGGGGTTCTTC. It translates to CASSQDSQGLGFF.

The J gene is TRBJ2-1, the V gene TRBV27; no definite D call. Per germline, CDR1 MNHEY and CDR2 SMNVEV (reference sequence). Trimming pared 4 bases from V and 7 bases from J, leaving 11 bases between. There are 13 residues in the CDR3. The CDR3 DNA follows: TGTGCCAGCAGTTCCAGTTTCCTTAATGAGCAGTTCTTC. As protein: CASSSSFLNEQFF.

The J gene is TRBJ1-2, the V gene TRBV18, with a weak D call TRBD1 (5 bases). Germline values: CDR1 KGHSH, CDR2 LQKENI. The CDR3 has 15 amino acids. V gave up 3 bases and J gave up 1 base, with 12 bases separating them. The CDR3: CASSPSGGFNYGYTF. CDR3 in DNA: TGTGCCAGCTCACCGTCGGGGGGGTTTAACTATGGCTACACCTTC. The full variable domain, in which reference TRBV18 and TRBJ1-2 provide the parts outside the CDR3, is NAGVMQNPRHLVRRRGQEARLRCSPMKGHSHVYWYRQLPEEGLKFMVYLQKENIIDESGMPKERFSAEFPKEGPSILRIQQVVRGDSAAYFCASSPSGGFNYGYTFGSGTRLTVV.

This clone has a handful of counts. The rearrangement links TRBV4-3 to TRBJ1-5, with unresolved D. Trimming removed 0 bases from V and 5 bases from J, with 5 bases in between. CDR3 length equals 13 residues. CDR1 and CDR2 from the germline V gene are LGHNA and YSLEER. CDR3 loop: CASSQDRDQPQHF. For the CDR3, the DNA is TGCGCCAGCAGCCAAGATCGGGATCAGCCCCAGCATTTT.

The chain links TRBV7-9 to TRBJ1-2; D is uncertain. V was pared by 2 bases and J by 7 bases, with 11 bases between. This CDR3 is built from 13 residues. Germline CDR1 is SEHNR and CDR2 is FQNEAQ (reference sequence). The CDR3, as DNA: TGTGCCAGCAGCTTAAGCGTCTATCTTGGCTACACCTTC. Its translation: CASSLSVYLGYTF.

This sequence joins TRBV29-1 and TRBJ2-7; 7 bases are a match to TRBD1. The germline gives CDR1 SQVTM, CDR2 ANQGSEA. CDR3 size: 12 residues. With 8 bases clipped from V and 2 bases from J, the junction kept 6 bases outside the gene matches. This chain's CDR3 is CSLRDSAYEQYF. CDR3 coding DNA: TGCAGCCTCCGGGACAGCGCCTACGAGCAGTACTTC.

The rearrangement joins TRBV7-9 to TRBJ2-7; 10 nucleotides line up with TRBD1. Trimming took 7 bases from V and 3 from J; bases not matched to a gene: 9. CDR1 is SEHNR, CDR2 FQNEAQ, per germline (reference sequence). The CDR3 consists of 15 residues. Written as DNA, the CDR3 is TGTGCCAGCATTTTGTCGGGACAGGGGAGCTACGAGCAGTACTTC. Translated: CASILSGQGSYEQYF.

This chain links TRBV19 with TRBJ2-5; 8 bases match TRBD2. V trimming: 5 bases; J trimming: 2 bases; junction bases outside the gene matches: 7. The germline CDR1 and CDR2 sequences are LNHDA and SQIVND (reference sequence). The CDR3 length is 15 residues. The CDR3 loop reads CASSGEREWQETQYF. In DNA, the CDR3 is TGTGCCAGTAGTGGAGAGCGGGAGTGGCAAGAGACCCAGTACTTC.

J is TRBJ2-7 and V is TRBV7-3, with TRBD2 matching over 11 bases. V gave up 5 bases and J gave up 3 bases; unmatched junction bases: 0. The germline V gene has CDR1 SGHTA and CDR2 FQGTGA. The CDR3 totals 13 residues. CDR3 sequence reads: CASSGTSGYEQYF. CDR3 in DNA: TGTGCCAGCAGCGGGACTAGCGGCTACGAGCAGTACTTC.

The CDR3 coding sequence is TGTGCCAGCAGCCAGGGTCTGGGGGCGACGGACGAGCAGTACTTC. Translating it yields CASSQGLGATDEQYF. The chain links TRBV14 to TRBJ2-7; tentatively, D is TRBD1 (6 bases). The CDR3 runs 15 residues. Germline CDR1 reads SGHDN; CDR2 reads FVKESK. V was cut by 3 bases and J by 5 bases, with 17 bases left in between. The whole variable domain, filled in from reference TRBV14 and TRBJ2-7, reads EAGVTQFPSHSVIEKGQTVTLRCDPISGHDNLYWYRRVMGKEIKFLLHFVKESKQDESGMPNNRFLAERTGGTYSTLKVQPAELEDSGVYFCASSQGLGATDEQYFGPGTRLTVT.

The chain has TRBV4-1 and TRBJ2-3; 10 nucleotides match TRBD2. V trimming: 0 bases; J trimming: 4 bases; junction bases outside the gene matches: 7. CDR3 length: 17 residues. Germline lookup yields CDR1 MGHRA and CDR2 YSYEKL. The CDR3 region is CASSQDDLAGESDTQYF. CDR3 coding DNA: TGCGCCAGCAGCCAAGATGATCTAGCGGGAGAATCAGATACGCAGTATTTT.

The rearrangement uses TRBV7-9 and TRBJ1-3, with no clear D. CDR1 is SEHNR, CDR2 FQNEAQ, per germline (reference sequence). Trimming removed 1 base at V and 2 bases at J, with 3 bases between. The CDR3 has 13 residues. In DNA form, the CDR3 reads TGTGCCAGCAGCTTAGACACTGGAAACACCATATATTTT. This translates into CASSLDTGNTIYF. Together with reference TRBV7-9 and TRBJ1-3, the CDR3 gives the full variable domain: DTGVSQNPRHKITKRGQNVTFRCDPISEHNRLYWYRQTLGQGPEFLTYFQNEAQLEKSRLLSDRFSAERPKGSFSTLEIQRTEQGDSAMYLCASSLDTGNTIYFGEGSWLTVV.

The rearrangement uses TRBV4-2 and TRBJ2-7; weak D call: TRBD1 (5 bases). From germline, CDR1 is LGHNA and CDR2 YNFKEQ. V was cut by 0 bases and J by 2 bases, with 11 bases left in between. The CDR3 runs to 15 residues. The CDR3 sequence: CASSQEGAPTYEQYF. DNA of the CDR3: TGTGCCAGCAGCCAAGAAGGGGCTCCGACCTACGAGCAGTACTTC.

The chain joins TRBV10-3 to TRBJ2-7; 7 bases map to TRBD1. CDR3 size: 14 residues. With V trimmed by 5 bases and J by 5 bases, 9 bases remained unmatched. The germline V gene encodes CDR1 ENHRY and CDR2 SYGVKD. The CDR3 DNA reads TGTGCCATCAGTCTCGGGACAGCCTTTGACGAGCAGTACTTC. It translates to CAISLGTAFDEQYF.

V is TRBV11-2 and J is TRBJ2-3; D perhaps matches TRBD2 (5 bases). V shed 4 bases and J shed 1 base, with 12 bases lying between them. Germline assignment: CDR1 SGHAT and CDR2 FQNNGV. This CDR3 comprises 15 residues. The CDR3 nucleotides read TGTGCCAGCAGCTCCGATACTAGGGGCACAGATACGCAGTATTTT. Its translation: CASSSDTRGTDTQYF.

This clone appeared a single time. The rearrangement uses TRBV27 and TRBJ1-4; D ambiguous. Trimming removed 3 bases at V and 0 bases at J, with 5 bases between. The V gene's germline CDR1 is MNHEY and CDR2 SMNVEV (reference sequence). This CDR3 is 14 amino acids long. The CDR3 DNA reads TGTGCCAGCAGTTTCAGTACAACTAATGAAAAACTGTTTTTT. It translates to CASSFSTTNEKLFF.

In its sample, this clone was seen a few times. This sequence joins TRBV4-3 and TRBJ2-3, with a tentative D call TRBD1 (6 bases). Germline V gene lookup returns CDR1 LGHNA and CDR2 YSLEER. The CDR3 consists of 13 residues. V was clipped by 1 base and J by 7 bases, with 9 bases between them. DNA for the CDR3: TGCGCCAGCAGCCAAGTGGGGGCGAATACGCAGTATTTT. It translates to CASSQVGANTQYF.

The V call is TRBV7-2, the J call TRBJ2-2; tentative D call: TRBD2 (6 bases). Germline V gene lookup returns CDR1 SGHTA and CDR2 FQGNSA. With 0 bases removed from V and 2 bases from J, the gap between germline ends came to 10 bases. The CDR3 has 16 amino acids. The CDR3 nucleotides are TGTGCCAGCAGCTTAGCACCGGGACTTAACACCGGGGAGCTGTTTTTT. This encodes CASSLAPGLNTGELFF.